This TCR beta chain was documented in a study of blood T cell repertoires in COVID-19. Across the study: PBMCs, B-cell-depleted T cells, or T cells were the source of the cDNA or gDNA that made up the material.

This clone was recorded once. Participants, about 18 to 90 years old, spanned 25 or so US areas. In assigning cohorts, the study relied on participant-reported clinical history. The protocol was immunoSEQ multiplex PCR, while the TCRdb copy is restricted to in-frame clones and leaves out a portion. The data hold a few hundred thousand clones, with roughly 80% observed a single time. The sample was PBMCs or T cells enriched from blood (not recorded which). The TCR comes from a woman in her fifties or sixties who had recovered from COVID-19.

The CDR3 spells CASSQDRAVRLAGVYEQFF. The CDR3 nucleotides are TGTGCCAGCAGCCAAGATAGAGCAGTTAGACTAGCGGGAGTTTATGAGCAGTTCTTC. The chain joins TRBV4-2 to TRBJ2-1; 12 bases map to TRBD2. Germline lookup yields CDR1 LGHNA and CDR2 YNFKEQ. This CDR3 is 19 amino acids long. V lost 0 bases, J lost 8 bases, and 14 bases stayed unmatched.